Reported below is one T cell receptor beta chain. Its antigen is undetermined. The data stem from a study of shared clonotypes between healthy human individuals. Study-level background: Donors consisted of two women and a few men between 18 and 49. Study-wide points: Generally, naive subsets came out with larger estimated richness than memory subsets.

Trimming cost V 4 bases and J 3 bases, with 10 bases left between them. Germline CDR1 SGHDT, CDR2 YYEEEE. This CDR3 is 13 amino acids long. Terminally differentiated effector memory CD45RA+ cells were excluded by CCR7 positive selection of CD45RO-negative cells. Every immunoSEQ plate was one replicate of a subset's evenly spread DNA. Methods used by the authors: ImmunoSEQ junction-only sequences lacked quality scores, so their filtering differed. Clones were sequenced by immunoSEQ multiplex PCR, and TCRdb holds only the in-frame ones, with some missing. V and J calls and clone size follow that table, whereas D and trimming were derived from the DNA. The data contain about 590,000 clones, around 95% of them singletons.

The sequenced sample consisted of naive CD8+ T cells sorted from blood. This clonotype originated in a woman aged 25 to 45 in good health. This chain links TRBV5-6 with TRBJ2-5; D remains unclear. The CDR3 loop reads CASSLRTEETQYF. The CDR3 DNA is TGTGCCAGCAGCCTTAGGACGGAAGAGACCCAGTACTTC.